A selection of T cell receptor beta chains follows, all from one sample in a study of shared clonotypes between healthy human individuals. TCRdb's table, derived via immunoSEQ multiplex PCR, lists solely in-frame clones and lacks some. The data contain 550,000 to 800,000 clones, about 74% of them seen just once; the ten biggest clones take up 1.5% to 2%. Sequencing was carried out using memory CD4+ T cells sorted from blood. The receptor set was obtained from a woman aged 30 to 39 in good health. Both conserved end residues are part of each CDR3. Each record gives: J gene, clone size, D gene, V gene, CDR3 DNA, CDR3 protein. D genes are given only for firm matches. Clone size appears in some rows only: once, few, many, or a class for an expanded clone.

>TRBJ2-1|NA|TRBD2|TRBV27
TGTGCCAGCAGCACTGGGGAGGGACTCTCCTACAATGAGCAGTTCTTC
CASSTGEGLSYNEQFF
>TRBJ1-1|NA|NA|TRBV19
TGTGCCAGTAGCGTAGGACGGAACACTGAAGCTTTCTTT
CASSVGRNTEAFF
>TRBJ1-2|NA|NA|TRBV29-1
TGCAGCGTTGAAGATAGGAACGGTTGGAGCTATGGCTACACCTTC
CSVEDRNGWSYGYTF
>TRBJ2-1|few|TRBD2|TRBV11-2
TGTGCCAGCTGTAGCGGGAGCTCCTACAATGAGCAGTTCTTC
CASCSGSSYNEQFF
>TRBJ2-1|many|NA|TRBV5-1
TGCGCCAGCGAAGCGGGTAGTCGGGGAAGTGAGCAGTTCTTC
CASEAGSRGSEQFF
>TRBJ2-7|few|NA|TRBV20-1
TGCAGTGCTAGAGTCGACTACGAGCAGTACTTC
CSARVDYEQYF
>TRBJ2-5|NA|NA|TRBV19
TGTGCCAGTAGCAATGACAGACAAGAGACCCAGTACTTC
CASSNDRQETQYF
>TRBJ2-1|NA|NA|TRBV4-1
TGCGCCAGCAGCAAACAACCCGGGCTCTACAATGAGCAGTTCTTC
CASSKQPGLYNEQFF
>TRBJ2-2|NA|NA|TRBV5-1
TGCGCCAGCAGCCCGACTGCGGGGCCCACCGGGGAGCTGTTTTTT
CASSPTAGPTGELFF
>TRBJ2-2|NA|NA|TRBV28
TGTGCCAGCAGTTTACGATCTGGGGAGCTGTTTTTT
CASSLRSGELFF
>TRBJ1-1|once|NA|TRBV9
TGTGCCAGCAGCGTAGGTCAGTTCAGCACTGAAGCTTTCTTT
CASSVGQFSTEAFF
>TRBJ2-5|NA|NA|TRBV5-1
TGCGCCAGCAGCCCAGCAGGGTTTCCCCAGTACTTC
CASSPAGFPQYF
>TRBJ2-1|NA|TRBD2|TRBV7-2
TGTGCCAGCAGCTCCCAGACTAGCGGGAGGAATCCGTTCTTC
CASSSQTSGRNPFF
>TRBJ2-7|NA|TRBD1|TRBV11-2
TGTGCCAGCAGCTTATCAGGGGGCGTTTACGAGCAGTACTTC
CASSLSGGVYEQYF
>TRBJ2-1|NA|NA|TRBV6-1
TGTGCCAGCACCCAATTAGGCGGTGAGCAGTTCTTC
CASTQLGGEQFF
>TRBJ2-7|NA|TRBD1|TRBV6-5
TGTGCCAGCAGTTACGCGACAGGGGAATGGTACGAGCAGTACTTC
CASSYATGEWYEQYF
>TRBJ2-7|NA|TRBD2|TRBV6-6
TGTGCCAGCAGTAGCGGGACTAGCGGGAGCCACGAGCAGTACTTC
CASSSGTSGSHEQYF
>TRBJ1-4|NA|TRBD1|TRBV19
TGTGCCAGTAGTACCGGGACAGGTCTAATTTTATTGTTTTTT
CASSTGTGLILLFF
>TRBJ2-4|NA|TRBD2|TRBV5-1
TGCGCCAGCAGCGCGAGCGGGGACATTCAGTACTTC
CASSASGDIQYF
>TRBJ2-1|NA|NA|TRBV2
TGTGCCAGCAACTCGGACTATCACTCCTACAATGAGCAGTTCTTC
CASNSDYHSYNEQFF
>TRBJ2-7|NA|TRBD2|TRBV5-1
TGCGCCAGCAGGGCCGGGACTAGGGCGATGGAGCAGTACTTC
CASRAGTRAMEQYF
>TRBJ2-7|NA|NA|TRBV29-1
TGCAGCGTCCGAGCAGGGAATAAGGGGGAGCAGTACTTC
CSVRAGNKGEQYF
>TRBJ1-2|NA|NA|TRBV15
TGTGCCACCAGCAGAGGGACTGGCTATGGCTACACCTTC
CATSRGTGYGYTF
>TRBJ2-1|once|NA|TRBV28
TGTGCCAGCAGTTTAATCCCCTACAATGAGCAGTTCTTC
CASSLIPYNEQFF
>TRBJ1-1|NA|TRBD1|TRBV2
TGTGCCACCTTCGGGGACAGGGGTAGAGACACTGAAGCTTTCTTT
CATFGDRGRDTEAFF
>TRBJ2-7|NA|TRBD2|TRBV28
TGTGCCAGCAGTTCCTCACTCGGACTAGCGGGAGGGCCCTCCTACTTC
CASSSSLGLAGGPSYF
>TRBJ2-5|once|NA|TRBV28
TGTGCCAGCAGTTTAGGCGGATCGGGGCGAAAGAGGAACCAGTACTTC
CASSLGGSGRKRNQYF
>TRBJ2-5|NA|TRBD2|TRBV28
TGTGCCAGCACCCCCTCGGGGGGAGCCGGGGAGACCCAGTACTTC
CASTPSGGAGETQYF
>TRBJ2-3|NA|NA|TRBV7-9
TGTGCCAGCGGCGAGCGGGCCGTTAGCACAGATACGCAGTATTTT
CASGERAVSTDTQYF
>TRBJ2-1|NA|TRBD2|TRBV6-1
TGTGCCAGCAGTGAGTCTAGCGGGACGGACTACAATGAGCAGTTCTTC
CASSESSGTDYNEQFF
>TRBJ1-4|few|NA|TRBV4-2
TGTGCCAGCAGCCAAGAAGGGGCAGGGTGGAATGAAAAACTGTTTTTT
CASSQEGAGWNEKLFF
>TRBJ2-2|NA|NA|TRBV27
TGTGCCAGCAGTTTATCGCGTTTGAACACCGGGGAGCTGTTTTTT
CASSLSRLNTGELFF
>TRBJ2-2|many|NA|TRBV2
TGTGCCAGCAGTGATGTTCCCGGGACCCCCTTGACCGGGGAGCTGTTTTTT
CASSDVPGTPLTGELFF
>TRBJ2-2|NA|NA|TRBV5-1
TGCGCCACTAAGGCAGGGAGCACCGGGGAGCTGTTTTTT
CATKAGSTGELFF
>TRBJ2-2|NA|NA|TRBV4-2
TGTGCCAGCAGCCAAGTCAGGGCCCTAGAGCCCCTGAGGGAGCTGTTTTTT
CASSQVRALEPLRELFF
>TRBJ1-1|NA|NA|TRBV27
TGTGCCAGCAGAGAGTATACGGGGGTAACTGAAGCTTTCTTT
CASREYTGVTEAFF
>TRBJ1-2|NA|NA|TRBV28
TGTGCCAGCAGCACCCCCGGGGGGGTTCTCTCCTATGGCTACACCTTC
CASSTPGGVLSYGYTF
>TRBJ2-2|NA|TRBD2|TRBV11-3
TGTGCCAGCAGCTTAGTCGGACTAGCGGGAGGGGATGGCGGGGAGCTGTTTTTT
CASSLVGLAGGDGGELFF
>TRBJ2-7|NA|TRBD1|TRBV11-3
TGTGCCAGCAGCGCGACCTGGGACAGTAGGGCCGAGCAGTACTTC
CASSATWDSRAEQYF
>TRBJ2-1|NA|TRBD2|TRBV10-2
TGCGCCAGCAGTCTAGCGGGAGGTCGGAATGAGCAGTTCTTC
CASSLAGGRNEQFF
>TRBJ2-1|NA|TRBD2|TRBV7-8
TGTGCCAGCAGCCCCGGGACTAGCCTTTTAGTCTACAATGAGCAGTTCTTC
CASSPGTSLLVYNEQFF
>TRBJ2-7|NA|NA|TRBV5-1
TGCGCCAGCAGCCCCGGACACGGCCCCTACGAGCAGTACTTC
CASSPGHGPYEQYF
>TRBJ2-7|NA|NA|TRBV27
TGTGCCAGCAGTTTTCGGGCAAGTTTGTCTTCCTCTGACGAGCAGTACTTC
CASSFRASLSSSDEQYF
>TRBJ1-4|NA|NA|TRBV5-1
TGCGCCAGCAGCTTGGGCAGCGGAAATGAAAAACTGTTTTTT
CASSLGSGNEKLFF
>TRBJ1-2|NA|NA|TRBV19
TGTGCCAGTAGTATATCAGGGAACTATGGCTACACCTTC
CASSISGNYGYTF
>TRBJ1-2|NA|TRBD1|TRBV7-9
TGTGCCAGCAGCGGAACCGGGACAGGGGGAGGTGGCTACACCTTC
CASSGTGTGGGGYTF
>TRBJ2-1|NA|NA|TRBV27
TGTGCCAGCGGAGACTCTGAGGGTGAGCAGTTCTTC
CASGDSEGEQFF
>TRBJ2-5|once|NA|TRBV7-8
TGTGCCAGCAGCGTCCAGGTTCGAGAGACCCAGTACTTC
CASSVQVRETQYF
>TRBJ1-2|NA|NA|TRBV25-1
TGTGCCAGCAGTGAACAGGGGTATGGCTACACCTTC
CASSEQGYGYTF